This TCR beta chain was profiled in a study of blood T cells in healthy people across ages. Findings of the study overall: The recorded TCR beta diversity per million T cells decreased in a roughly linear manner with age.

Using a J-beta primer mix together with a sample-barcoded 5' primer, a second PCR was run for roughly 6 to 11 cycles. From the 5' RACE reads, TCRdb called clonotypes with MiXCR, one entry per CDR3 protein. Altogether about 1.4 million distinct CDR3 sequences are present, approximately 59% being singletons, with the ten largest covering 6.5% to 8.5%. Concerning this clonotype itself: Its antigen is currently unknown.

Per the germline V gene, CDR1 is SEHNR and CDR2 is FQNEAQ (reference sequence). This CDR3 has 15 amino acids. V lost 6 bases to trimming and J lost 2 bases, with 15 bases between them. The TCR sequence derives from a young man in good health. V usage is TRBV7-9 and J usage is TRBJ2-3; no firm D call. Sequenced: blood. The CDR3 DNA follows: TGTGCCAGCAGACAGATCGGCGGCCACACAGATACGCAGTATTTT. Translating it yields CASRQIGGHTDTQYF.